This entry is about one T cell receptor (beta chain). Its cognate antigen is unknown. The source of the sample is a study of cytomegalovirus exposure and HLA in healthy donors. General study findings and limits: According to the study, 160 or so TCR beta chains were cytomegalovirus-associated.

V lost 3 bases to trimming and J lost 1 base; unmatched junction nucleotides: 6. CDR1 is SGHRS, CDR2 YFSETQ, per germline. The CDR3 covers 16 residues. Vbeta (60) and Jbeta (13) primers were used in the PCR. The data were produced by immunoSEQ multiplex PCR, yet TCRdb's version contains in-frame clones alone and is incomplete. The table has approximately 150,000 clones, over 80% seen once. The sequenced material came from PBMCs. The sequence was collected from a male donor in good health and CMV-seronegative. The chain has TRBV5-1 and TRBJ2-1, with 8 bases lining up with TRBD2. DNA for the CDR3: TGCGCCAGCAGCTCAGGCGGGGGGCAATCCTACAATGAGCAGTTCTTC. As protein: CASSSGGGQSYNEQFF.